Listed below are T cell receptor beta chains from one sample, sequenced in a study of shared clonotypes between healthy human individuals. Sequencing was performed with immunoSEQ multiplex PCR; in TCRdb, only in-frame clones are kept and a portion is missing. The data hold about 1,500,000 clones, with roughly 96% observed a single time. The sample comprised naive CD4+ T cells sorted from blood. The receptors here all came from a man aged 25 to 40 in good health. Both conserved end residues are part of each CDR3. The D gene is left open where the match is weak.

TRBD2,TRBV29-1,CSVVGGGYYEQYF
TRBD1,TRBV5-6,CASSYGTANTGELFF
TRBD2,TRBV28,CASSPRLAGAGDYNEQFF
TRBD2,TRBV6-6,CASSVRLAGVYNEQFF
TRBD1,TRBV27,CASSPRTGFNQPQHF
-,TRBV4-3,CASSQAIPGAASLPSGNTIYF
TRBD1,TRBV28,CASSTGQYNEQFF
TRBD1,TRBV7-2,CASRFTGGETQYF
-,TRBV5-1,CASSLVSYNEQFF
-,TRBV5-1,CASSQQGNTEAFF
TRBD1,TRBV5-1,CASSRRDSAYEQYF
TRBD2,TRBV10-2,CASSALAEIAKNIQYF
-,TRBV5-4,CASTVDRDFYEQYF
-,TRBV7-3,CASRMGGGRFGETQYF
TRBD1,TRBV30,CAWSETNRGLTF
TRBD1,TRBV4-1,CASSLGQASANEKLFF
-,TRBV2,CASSASESSYNEQFF
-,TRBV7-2,CASSLKATGELFF
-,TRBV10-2,CASSEDVGGNQPQHF
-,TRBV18,CASSPPVSTYNEQFF
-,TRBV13,CASSLYRGSATYEQYF
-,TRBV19,CASSITGTNEKLFF
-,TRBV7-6,CASSLALGGDEQYF
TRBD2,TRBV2,CASSATSGYYNEQFF